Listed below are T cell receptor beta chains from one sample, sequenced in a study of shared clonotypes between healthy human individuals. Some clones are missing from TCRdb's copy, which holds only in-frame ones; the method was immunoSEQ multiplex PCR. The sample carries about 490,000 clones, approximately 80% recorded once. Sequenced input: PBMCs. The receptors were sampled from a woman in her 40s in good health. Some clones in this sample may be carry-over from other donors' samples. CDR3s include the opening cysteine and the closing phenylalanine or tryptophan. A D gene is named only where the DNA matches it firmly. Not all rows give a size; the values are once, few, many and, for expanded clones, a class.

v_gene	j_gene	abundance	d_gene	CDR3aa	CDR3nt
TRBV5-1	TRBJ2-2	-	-	CASSLAFFAGQGSTGELFF	TGCGCCAGCAGCTTGGCCTTCTTCGCGGGGCAGGGGAGCACCGGGGAGCTGTTTTTT
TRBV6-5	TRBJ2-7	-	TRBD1	CASSPSRGRYEQYF	TGTGCCAGCAGTCCCTCCAGGGGGCGATACGAGCAGTACTTC
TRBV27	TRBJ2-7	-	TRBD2	CASSPGTRGSYEQYF	TGTGCCAGCAGCCCCGGGACTAGAGGGTCCTACGAGCAGTACTTC
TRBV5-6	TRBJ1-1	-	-	CASSLEPQGSGTEAFF	TGTGCCAGCAGCTTGGAACCACAGGGTAGTGGCACTGAAGCTTTCTTT
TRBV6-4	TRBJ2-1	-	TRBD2	CASSVREGYNEQFF	TGTGCCAGCAGTGTGCGGGAGGGCTACAATGAGCAGTTCTTC
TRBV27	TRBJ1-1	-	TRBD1	CASSRQTGGKSTEAFF	TGTGCCAGCAGTAGGCAGACAGGGGGCAAGAGCACTGAAGCTTTCTTT
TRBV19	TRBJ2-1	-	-	CASSIRDLYNEQFF	TGTGCCAGTAGTATAAGGGACTTGTACAATGAGCAGTTCTTC
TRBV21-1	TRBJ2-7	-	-	CASRNNAGPTQQYF	TGTGCCAGCCGAAACAATGCAGGACCTACGCAGCAGTACTTC
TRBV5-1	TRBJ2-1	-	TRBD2	CASSLAGSGSSDEQFF	TGCGCCAGCAGCTTGGCCGGTAGCGGGAGTTCCGATGAGCAGTTCTTC
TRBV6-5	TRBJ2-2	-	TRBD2	CASSSIAGVGTGELFF	TGTGCCAGCAGTTCTATAGCGGGAGTGGGCACCGGGGAGCTGTTTTTT
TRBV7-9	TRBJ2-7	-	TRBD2	CASSSGAGKSSYEQYF	TGTGCCAGCAGCTCAGGAGCGGGAAAAAGCTCCTACGAGCAGTACTTC
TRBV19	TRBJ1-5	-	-	CASSLGGSNQPQHF	TGTGCCAGTAGTCTCGGGGGGAGCAATCAGCCCCAGCATTTT
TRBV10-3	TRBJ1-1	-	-	CASRREHEAFF	TGTGCCAGCCGCAGGGAGCATGAAGCTTTCTTT
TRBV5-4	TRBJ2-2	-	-	CASSPTPQGRTGELFF	TGTGCCAGCAGCCCAACCCCCCAGGGGCGCACCGGGGAGCTGTTTTTT
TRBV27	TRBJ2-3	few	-	CASSLLSVAADTQYF	TGTGCCAGCAGTTTATTATCGGTGGCCGCAGATACGCAGTATTTT
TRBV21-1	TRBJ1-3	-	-	CASNVGIFSGNTIYF	TGTGCCAGCAATGTGGGCATTTTCTCTGGAAACACCATATATTTT
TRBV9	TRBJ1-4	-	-	CASSDALRVRENEKLFF	TGTGCCAGCAGCGACGCGCTCAGGGTCAGGGAGAATGAAAAACTGTTTTTT
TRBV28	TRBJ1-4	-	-	CASSLEKGGEKLFF	TGTGCCAGCAGTTTGGAGAAAGGGGGTGAAAAACTGTTTTTT
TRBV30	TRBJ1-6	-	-	CAWSVRVSYNSPLHF	TGTGCCTGGAGTGTACGGGTGTCCTATAATTCACCCCTCCACTTT
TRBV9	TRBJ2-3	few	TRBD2	CASSFRTSQSTDTQYF	TGTGCCAGCAGCTTTCGGACTAGCCAGAGCACAGATACGCAGTATTTT
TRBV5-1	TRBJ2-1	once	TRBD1	CASGDRDRAYNEQFF	TGCGCCAGCGGCGATAGGGACAGAGCCTACAATGAGCAGTTCTTC
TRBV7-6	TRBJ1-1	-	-	CASSLIEKNTEAFF	TGTGCCAGCAGCTTGATAGAAAAGAACACTGAAGCTTTCTTT
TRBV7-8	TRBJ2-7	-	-	CVSSLVHDLGEQYF	TGTGTCAGCAGCTTAGTGCACGACCTGGGAGAGCAGTACTTC
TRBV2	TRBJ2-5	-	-	CASTRTVQETQYF	TGTGCCAGCACCCGGACGGTTCAAGAGACCCAGTACTTC
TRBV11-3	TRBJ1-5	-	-	CASSLEMAEISNQPQHF	TGTGCCAGCAGCTTAGAAATGGCGGAGATTAGCAATCAGCCCCAGCATTTT
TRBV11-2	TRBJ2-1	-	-	CASTTRWQQFF	TGTGCCAGCACCACACGGTGGCAGCAGTTCTTC
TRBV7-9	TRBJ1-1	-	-	CASSLSGMAEAFF	TGTGCCAGCAGCTTATCAGGGATGGCTGAAGCTTTCTTT
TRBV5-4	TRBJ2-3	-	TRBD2	CASSKGLAASTDTQYF	TGTGCCAGCAGCAAGGGACTAGCGGCAAGCACAGATACGCAGTATTTT
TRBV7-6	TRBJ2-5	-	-	CASSSRQQGTQYF	TGTGCCAGCAGCTCGCGACAGCAGGGGACCCAGTACTTC
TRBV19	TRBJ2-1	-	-	CASSQRRNNEQFF	TGTGCCAGTAGTCAAAGACGCAACAATGAGCAGTTCTTC
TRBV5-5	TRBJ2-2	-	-	CASSLSANTGELFF	TGTGCCAGCAGCTTGTCCGCGAACACCGGGGAGCTGTTTTTT
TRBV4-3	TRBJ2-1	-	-	CASSQDANSYNEQFF	TGCGCCAGCAGCCAAGACGCCAACTCTTACAATGAGCAGTTCTTC
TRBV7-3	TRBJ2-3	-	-	CASSLSRVTDTQYF	TGTGCCAGCAGCTTAAGCAGGGTCACAGATACGCAGTATTTT
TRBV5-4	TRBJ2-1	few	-	CASSEDSYNEQFF	TGTGCCAGCAGCGAGGACAGTTACAATGAGCAGTTCTTC
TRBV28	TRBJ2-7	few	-	CASSLVLAGVYEQYF	TGTGCCAGCAGTTTGGTTTTAGCAGGTGTCTACGAGCAGTACTTC
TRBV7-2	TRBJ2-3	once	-	CASSTPDREGTDTQYF	TGTGCCAGCAGCACACCAGACAGGGAGGGCACAGATACGCAGTATTTT
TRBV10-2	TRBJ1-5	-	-	CASSLAGGHQPQHF	TGCGCCAGCAGCTTAGCAGGAGGGCATCAGCCCCAGCATTTT
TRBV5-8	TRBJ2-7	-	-	CASSLVHGSSYEQYF	TGTGCCAGCAGCTTGGTTCACGGGAGCTCCTACGAGCAGTACTTC
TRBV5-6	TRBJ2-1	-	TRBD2	CASSRLAGDLLAEQFF	TGTGCCAGCAGCAGACTAGCGGGAGACCTCTTGGCTGAGCAGTTCTTC
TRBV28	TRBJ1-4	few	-	CASEGSEKLFF	TGTGCCAGCGAGGGGAGTGAAAAACTGTTTTTT
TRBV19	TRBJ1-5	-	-	CASSVGTPSNQPQHF	TGTGCCAGTAGCGTCGGGACGCCTAGCAATCAGCCCCAGCATTTT
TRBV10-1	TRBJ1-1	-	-	CASSEWDWTEAFF	TGCGCCAGCAGTGAGTGGGATTGGACTGAAGCTTTCTTT
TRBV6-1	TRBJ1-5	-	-	CASSGGSGNQPQHF	TGTGCCAGCAGTGGGGGTTCTGGCAATCAGCCCCAGCATTTT
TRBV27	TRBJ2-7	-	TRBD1	CASNRQGSSYEQYF	TGTGCCAGCAACCGACAGGGGAGCTCCTACGAGCAGTACTTC
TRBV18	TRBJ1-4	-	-	CASSPPDRPEKLFF	TGTGCCAGCTCACCACCGGACAGACCAGAAAAACTGTTTTTT
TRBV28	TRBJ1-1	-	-	CASSLPPPPGRNTEAFF	TGTGCCAGCAGTCTCCCCCCCCCGCCGGGCCGGAACACTGAAGCTTTCTTT
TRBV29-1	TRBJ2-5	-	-	CSVAGGGIQETQYF	TGCAGCGTTGCCGGAGGAGGGATCCAAGAGACCCAGTACTTC
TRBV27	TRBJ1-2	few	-	CASSLSPQGTLSRYTF	TGTGCCAGCAGTTTATCCCCCCAGGGAACCTTATCCCGCTACACCTTC
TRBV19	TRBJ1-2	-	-	CASRSWGGDGYTF	TGTGCCAGTAGGTCGTGGGGCGGAGATGGCTACACCTTC
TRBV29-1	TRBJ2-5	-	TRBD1	CSVSRQGDRETQYF	TGCAGCGTCTCCCGACAGGGCGACCGTGAGACCCAGTACTTC
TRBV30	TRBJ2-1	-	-	CAWRALASSYNEQFF	TGTGCCTGGAGAGCTCTAGCGTCTTCCTACAATGAGCAGTTCTTC
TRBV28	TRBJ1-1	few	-	CASSPIVLTNTEAFF	TGTGCCAGCAGTCCCATAGTTCTTACGAACACTGAAGCTTTCTTT
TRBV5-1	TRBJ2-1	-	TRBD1	CASYTGQGARGEQFF	TGCGCCAGCTATACCGGACAGGGGGCGCGGGGTGAGCAGTTCTTC
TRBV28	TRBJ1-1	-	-	CASPPETGGRMNTEAFF	TGTGCCAGCCCTCCAGAGACAGGAGGAAGGATGAACACTGAAGCTTTCTTT
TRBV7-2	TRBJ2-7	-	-	CASSPPAKYEQYF	TGTGCCAGCAGCCCCCCGGCCAAGTACGAGCAGTACTTC
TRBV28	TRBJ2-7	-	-	CASSPGPYEQYF	TGTGCCAGCAGTCCCGGTCCCTACGAGCAGTACTTC
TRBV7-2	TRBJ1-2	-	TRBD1	CASSLAGTGFDGYTF	TGTGCCAGCAGCTTAGCAGGGACAGGGTTTGATGGCTACACCTTC
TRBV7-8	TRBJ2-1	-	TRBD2	CASSLAGVSYNEQFF	TGTGCCAGCAGCTTGGCGGGAGTTTCCTACAATGAGCAGTTCTTC
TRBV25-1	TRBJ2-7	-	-	CASMGAGRYEQYF	TGTGCCAGCATGGGGGCAGGTCGCTACGAGCAGTACTTC
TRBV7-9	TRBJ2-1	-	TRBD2	CASSLILAGVSVNEQFF	TGTGCCAGCAGCTTAATACTAGCGGGAGTTTCGGTCAATGAGCAGTTCTTC